This entry concerns a single T cell receptor beta chain. Its antigen is unknown. It was with 60 Vbeta and 13 Jbeta primers that the PCR ran. The method was immunoSEQ multiplex PCR; TCRdb's version includes in-frame clones alone and lacks a portion of them. Among about 130,000 clones listed, approximately 78% were seen once. This entry belongs to a study of cytomegalovirus exposure and HLA in healthy donors. Study information: Genetic ancestry analysis placed about 76% of the approximately 390 donors that were genotyped in the Caucasian-associated cluster.

Study-wide points: For cytomegalovirus status, the classifier reportedly gave diagnoses with high specificity and sensitivity. Using a false discovery rate of 0.05, a later analysis showed that fewer than 20,000 TCR beta sequences were associated with HLA alleles.

Trimming removed 0 bases from V and 7 bases from J; junction bases left unmatched: 5. The V gene's germline CDR1 is SGHRS and CDR2 YFSETQ. The CDR3 totals 15 residues. The chain employs TRBV5-1 and TRBJ2-1; 9 bases agree with TRBD1. The receptor was isolated from a woman aged 30 to 39 in good health and CMV-seronegative. Sequenced sample: PBMCs. CDR3 DNA: TGCGCCAGCAGCTTGGAACAGGGGGCTGGAAATGAGCAGTTCTTC. Translated, it gives CASSLEQGAGNEQFF.